This T cell receptor beta chain was recovered during a study of CD8+CD57+ T cells in acquired aplastic anemia. Overall study: Sorting CD4+ and CD8+ cells gave DNA averaging roughly 3.5 ug.

Study-wide results and limits: Patients had around 30 CD8+ CDR3 sequences in common with controls (the shared set).

Genomic DNA acted as the template from which TCR beta VDJ combination and CDR3 sequence profiling were carried out. TCRdb re-called the reads through MiXCR, storing one row per CDR3 protein. The sample consists of roughly 220,000 distinct CDR3 sequences, about 60% of them appearing once. As concerns this clonotype: Its antigen is not known.

Selection for sequencing was limited to patients who had shown CD8+CD57+ cell expansion by flow cytometry. Patients uniformly had severe acquired aplastic anemia. Between the trimmed V and J ends, which lost 2 bases and 5 bases, there was a span of 13 bases. The CDR3 has 14 residues. Germline assignment: CDR1 MGHDK and CDR2 SYGVNS. Sample: sorted CD4+, CD8+, or CD8+CD57+ T cells (not recorded which) from PBMCs. The chain recombines TRBV25-1 with TRBJ2-7, with a tentative D call TRBD1 (5 bases). This TCR was recovered from a human donor with aplastic anemia. The CDR3 bases are TGTGCCAGCAGTGAAGCAGGGATCACGGACGAGCAGTACTTC. It encodes CASSEAGITDEQYF.